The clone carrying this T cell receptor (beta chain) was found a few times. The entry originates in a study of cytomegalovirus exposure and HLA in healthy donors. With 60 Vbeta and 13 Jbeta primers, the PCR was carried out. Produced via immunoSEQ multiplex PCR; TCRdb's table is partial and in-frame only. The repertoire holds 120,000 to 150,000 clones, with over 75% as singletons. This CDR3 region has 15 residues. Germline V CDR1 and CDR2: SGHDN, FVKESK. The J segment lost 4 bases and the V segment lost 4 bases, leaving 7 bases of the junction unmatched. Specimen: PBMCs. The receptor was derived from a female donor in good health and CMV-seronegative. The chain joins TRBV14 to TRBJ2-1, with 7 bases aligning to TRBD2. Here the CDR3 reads CASSPLAEPYNEQFF. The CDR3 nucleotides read TGTGCCAGCAGCCCTCTAGCGGAACCTTACAATGAGCAGTTCTTC.